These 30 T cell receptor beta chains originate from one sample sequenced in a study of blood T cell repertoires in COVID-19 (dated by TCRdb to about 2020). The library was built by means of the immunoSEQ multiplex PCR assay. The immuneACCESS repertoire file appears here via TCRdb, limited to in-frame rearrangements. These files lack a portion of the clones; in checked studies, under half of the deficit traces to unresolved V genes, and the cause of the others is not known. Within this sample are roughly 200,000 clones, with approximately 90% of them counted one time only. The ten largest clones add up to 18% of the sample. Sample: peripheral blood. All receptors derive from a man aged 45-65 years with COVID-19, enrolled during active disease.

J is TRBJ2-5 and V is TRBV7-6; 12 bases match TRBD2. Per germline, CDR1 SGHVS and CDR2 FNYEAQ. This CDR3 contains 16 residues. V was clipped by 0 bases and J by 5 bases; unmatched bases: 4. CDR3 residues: CASSLASSGRGETQYF. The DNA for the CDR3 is TGTGCCAGCAGCTTAGCCTCTAGCGGGAGGGGGGAGACCCAGTACTTC.

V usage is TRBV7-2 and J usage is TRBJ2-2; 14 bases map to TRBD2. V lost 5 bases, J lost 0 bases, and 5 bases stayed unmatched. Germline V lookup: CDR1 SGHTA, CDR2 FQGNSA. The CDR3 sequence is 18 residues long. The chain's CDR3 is CASSPPGLAGANTGELFF. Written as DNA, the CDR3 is TGTGCCAGCAGCCCTCCGGGACTAGCGGGGGCGAACACCGGGGAGCTGTTTTTT. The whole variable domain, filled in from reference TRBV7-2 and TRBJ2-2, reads GAGVSQSPSNKVTEKGKDVELRCDPISGHTALYWYRQSLGQGLEFLIYFQGNSAPDKSGLPSDRFSAERTGGSVSTLTIQRTQQEDSAVYLCASSPPGLAGANTGELFFGEGSRLTVL.

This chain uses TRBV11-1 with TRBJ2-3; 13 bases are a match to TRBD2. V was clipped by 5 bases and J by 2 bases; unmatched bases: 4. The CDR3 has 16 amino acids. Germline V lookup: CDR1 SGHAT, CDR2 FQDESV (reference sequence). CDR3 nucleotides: TGTGCCAGCAGCGAGACTAGCGGGGGGTTCACAGATACGCAGTATTTT. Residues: CASSETSGGFTDTQYF.

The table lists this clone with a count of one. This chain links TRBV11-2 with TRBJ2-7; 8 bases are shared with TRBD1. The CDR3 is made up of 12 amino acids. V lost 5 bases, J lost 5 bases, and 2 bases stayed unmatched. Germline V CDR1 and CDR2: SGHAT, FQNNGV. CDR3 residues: CASSPGGHEQYF. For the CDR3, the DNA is TGTGCCAGCAGCCCAGGGGGCCACGAGCAGTACTTC. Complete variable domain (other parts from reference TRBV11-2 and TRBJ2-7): EAGVAQSPRYKIIEKRQSVAFWCNPISGHATLYWYQQILGQGPKLLIQFQNNGVVDDSQLPKDRFSAERLKGVDSTLKIQPAKLEDSAVYLCASSPGGHEQYFGPGTRLTVT.

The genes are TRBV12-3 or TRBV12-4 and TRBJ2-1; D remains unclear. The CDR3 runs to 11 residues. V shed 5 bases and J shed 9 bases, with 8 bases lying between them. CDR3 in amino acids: CASSRGPEQFF. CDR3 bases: TGTGCCAGCAGTAGAGGTCCTGAGCAGTTCTTC.

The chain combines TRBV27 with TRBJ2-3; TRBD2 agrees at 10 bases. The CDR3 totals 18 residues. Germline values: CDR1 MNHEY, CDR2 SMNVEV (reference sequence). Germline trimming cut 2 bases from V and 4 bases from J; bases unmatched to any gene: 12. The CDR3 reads CASSLGSILAGEADTQYF. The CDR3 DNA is TGTGCCAGCAGTTTAGGGTCTATCCTAGCGGGGGAGGCAGATACGCAGTATTTT.

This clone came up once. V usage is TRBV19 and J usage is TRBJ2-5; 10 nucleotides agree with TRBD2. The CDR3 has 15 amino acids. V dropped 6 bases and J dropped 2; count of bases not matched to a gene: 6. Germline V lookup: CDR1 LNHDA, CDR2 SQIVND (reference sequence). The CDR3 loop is CASSNGLAVQETQYF. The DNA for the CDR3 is TGTGCCAGTAGCAACGGACTAGCGGTTCAAGAGACCCAGTACTTC.

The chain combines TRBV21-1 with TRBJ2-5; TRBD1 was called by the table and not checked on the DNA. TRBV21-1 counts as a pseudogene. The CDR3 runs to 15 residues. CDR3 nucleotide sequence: TGTGCCAGCAGCAATTTGGGGACAACAGAAGAGACCCAGTACTTC. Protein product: CASSNLGTTEETQYF.

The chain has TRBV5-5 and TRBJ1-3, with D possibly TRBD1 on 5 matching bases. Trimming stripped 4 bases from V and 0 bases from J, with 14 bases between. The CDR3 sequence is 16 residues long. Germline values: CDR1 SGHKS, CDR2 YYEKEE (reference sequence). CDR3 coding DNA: TGTGCCAGCAGCCTGGACATCGGGGGCTCTGGAAACACCATATATTTT. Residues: CASSLDIGGSGNTIYF.

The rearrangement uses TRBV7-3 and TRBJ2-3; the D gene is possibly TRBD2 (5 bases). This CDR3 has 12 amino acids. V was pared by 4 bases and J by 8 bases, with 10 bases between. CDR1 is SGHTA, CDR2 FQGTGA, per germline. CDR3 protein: CASSSAGVTQYF. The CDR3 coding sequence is TGTGCCAGCAGCTCCGCGGGTGTTACGCAGTATTTT.

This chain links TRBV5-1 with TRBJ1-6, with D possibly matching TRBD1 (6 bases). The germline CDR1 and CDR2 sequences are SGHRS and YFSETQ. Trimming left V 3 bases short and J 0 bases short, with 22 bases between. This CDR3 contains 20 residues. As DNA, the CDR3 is TGCGCCAGCAGCTGGAGGCCGGGGGGCGAGGCTAGCTCCTATAATTCACCCCTCCACTTT. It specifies CASSWRPGGEASSYNSPLHF.

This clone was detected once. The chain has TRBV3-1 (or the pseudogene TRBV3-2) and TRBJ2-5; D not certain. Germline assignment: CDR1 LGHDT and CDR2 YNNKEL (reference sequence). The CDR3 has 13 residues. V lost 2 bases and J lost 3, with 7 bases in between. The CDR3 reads CASSQREEETQYF. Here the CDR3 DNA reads TGTGCCAGCAGCCAACGAGAGGAAGAGACCCAGTACTTC.

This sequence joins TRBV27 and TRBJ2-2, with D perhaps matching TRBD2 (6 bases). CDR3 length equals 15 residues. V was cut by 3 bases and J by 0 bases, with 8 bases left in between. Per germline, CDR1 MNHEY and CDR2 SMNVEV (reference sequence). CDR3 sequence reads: CASSFSGANTGELFF. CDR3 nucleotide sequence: TGTGCCAGCAGTTTTAGCGGAGCGAACACCGGGGAGCTGTTTTTT.

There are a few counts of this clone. CDR3 DNA sequence: TGTGCCAGCAGGGTAGGGGTTCCAAACACTGAAGCTTTCTTT. Translating it yields CASRVGVPNTEAFF. The chain uses TRBV5-4 and TRBJ1-1; D possibly corresponds to TRBD1 (5 bases). The CDR3 has 14 residues. The V gene lost 5 bases and the J gene lost 2 bases, with 13 bases spanning the gap. Germline loops: CDR1 SGHNT, CDR2 YYREEE (reference sequence).

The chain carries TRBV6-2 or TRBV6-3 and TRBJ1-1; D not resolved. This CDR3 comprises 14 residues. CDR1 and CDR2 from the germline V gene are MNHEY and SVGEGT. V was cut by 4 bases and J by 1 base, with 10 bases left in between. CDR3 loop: CASSLVTSNTEAFF. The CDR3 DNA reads TGTGCCAGCAGTTTGGTGACATCGAACACTGAAGCTTTCTTT.

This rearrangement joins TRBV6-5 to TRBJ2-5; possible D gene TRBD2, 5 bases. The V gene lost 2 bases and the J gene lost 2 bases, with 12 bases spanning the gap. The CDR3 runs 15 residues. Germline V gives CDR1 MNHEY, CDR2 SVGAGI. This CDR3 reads CASSYLAGSQETQYF. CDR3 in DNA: TGTGCCAGCAGTTACCTAGCCGGATCACAAGAGACCCAGTACTTC.

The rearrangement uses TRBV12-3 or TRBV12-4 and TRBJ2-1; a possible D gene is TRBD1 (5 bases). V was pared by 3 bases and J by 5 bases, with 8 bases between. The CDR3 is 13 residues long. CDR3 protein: CASSFDRNNEQFF. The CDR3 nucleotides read TGTGCCAGCAGTTTCGACAGAAACAATGAGCAGTTCTTC.

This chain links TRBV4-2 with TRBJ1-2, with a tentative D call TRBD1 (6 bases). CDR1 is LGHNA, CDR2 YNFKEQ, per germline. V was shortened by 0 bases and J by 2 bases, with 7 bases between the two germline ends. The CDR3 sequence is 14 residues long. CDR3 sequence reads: CASSQDRGNYGYTF. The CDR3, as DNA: TGTGCCAGCAGCCAAGACAGGGGAAACTATGGCTACACCTTC.

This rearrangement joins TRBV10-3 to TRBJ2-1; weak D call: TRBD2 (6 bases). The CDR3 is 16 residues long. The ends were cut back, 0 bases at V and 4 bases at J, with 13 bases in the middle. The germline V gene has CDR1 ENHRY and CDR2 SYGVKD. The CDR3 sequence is CAISESISSGYNEQFF. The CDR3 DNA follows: TGTGCCATCAGTGAGTCGATAAGTAGCGGTTACAATGAGCAGTTCTTC.

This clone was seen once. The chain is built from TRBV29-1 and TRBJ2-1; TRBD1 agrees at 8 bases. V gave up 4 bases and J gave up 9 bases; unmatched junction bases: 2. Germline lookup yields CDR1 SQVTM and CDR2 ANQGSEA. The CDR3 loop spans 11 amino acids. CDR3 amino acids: CSVAGGVEQFF. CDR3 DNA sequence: TGCAGCGTTGCAGGGGGCGTTGAGCAGTTCTTC.

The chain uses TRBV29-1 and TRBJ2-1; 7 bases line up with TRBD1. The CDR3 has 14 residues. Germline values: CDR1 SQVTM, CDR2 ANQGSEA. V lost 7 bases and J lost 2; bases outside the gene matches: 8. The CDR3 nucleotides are TGCAGCGCCGCAGGGGGTCCGACCTACAATGAGCAGTTCTTC. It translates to CSAAGGPTYNEQFF.

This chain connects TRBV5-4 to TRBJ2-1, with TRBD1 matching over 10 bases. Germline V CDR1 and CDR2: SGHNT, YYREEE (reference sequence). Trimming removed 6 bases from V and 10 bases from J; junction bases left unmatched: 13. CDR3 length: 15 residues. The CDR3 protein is CASTSGDRGSVEQFF. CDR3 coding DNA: TGTGCCAGCACTTCGGGGGACAGGGGATCTGTAGAGCAGTTCTTC.

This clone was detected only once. CDR3 protein: CASSSQAQSPIYF. CDR3 nucleotides: TGTGCCAGCAGTTCCCAAGCCCAATCCCCCATATATTTT. V and J are TRBV6-5 and TRBJ1-3; no reliable D call. Germline V gene sequence: CDR1 MNHEY, CDR2 SVGAGI. The V and J ends lost 4 bases and 11 bases respectively, with 15 bases between them. The CDR3 length is 13 residues.

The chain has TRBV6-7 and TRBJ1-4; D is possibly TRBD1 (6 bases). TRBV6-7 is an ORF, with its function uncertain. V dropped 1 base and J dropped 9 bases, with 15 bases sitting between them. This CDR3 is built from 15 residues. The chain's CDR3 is CASSYFEGDGKKLFF. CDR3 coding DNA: TGTGCCAGCAGTTACTTTGAGGGGGACGGGAAAAAACTGTTTTTT.

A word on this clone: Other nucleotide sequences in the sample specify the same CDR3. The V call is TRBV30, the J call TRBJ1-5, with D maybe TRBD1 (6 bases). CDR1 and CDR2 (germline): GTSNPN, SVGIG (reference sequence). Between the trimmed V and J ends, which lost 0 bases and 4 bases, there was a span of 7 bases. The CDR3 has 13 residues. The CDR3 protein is CAWSVTGNQPQHF. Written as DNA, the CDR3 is TGTGCCTGGAGTGTGACAGGTAATCAGCCCCAGCATTTT.

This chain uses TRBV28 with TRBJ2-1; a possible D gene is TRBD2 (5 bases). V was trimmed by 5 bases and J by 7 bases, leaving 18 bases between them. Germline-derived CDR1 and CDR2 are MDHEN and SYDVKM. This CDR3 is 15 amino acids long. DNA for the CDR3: TGTGCCAGCAGTCCCTCACGGGGAGTTGCGAATGAGCAGTTCTTC. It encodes CASSPSRGVANEQFF.

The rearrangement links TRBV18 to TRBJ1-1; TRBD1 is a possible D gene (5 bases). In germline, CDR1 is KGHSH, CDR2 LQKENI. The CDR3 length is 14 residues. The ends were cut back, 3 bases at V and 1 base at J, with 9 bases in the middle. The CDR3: CASSPQGQNTEAFF. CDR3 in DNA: TGTGCCAGCTCACCCCAGGGTCAGAACACTGAAGCTTTCTTT.

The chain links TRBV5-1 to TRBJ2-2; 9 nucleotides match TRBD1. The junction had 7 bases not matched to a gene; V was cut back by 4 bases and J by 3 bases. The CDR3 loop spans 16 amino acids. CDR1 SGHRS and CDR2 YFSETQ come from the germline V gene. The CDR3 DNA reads TGCGCCAGCAGCAATACAGGGGGCTCGGACACCGGGGAGCTGTTTTTT. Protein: CASSNTGGSDTGELFF. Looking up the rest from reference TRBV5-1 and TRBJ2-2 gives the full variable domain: KAGVTQTPRYLIKTRGQQVTLSCSPISGHRSVSWYQQTPGQGLQFLFEYFSETQRNKGNFPGRFSGRQFSNSRSEMNVSTLELGDSALYLCASSNTGGSDTGELFFGEGSRLTVL.

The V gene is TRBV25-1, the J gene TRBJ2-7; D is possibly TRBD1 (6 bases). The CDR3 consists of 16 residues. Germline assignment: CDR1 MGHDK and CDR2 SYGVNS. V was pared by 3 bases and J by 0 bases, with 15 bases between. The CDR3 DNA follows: TGTGCCAGCAGTGATTGGGCAGGGGCACCCTCCTACGAGCAGTACTTC. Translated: CASSDWAGAPSYEQYF.

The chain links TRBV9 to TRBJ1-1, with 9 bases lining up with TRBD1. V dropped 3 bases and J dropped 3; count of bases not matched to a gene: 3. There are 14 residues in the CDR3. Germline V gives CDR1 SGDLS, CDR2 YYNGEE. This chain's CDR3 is CASSAGQGDTEAFF. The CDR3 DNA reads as TGTGCCAGCAGCGCGGGACAGGGTGACACTGAAGCTTTCTTT.